The next 23 T cell receptor beta chains were all read from a single sample in a study of cytomegalovirus exposure and HLA in healthy donors. Primers included in the PCR were 60 Vbeta and 13 Jbeta primers. Some clones are missing from TCRdb's copy, which holds only in-frame ones; the method was immunoSEQ multiplex PCR. This table has about 150,000 clones, 84% appearing once. The sample was PBMCs. The receptors originated from a man aged 45-60 years in good health and CMV-seropositive.

The J gene is TRBJ1-2, the V gene TRBV5-6; a possible D gene is TRBD1 (6 bases). Germline V gene sequence: CDR1 SGHDT, CDR2 YYEEEE. CDR3 length equals 18 residues. Trimming removed 0 bases from V and 0 bases from J, with 18 bases in between. The CDR3 region is CASSLEVGRTVTNYGYTF. DNA for the CDR3: TGTGCCAGCAGCTTGGAAGTGGGTCGGACAGTGACTAACTATGGCTACACCTTC.

The genes are TRBV10-1 and TRBJ2-7, with TRBD1 matching over 9 bases. Trimming cost V 2 bases and J 3 bases; bases outside gene matches: 8. The CDR3 contains 16 residues. Germline V gives CDR1 WNHNN, CDR2 SYGVQD (reference sequence). CDR3 region: CASSETGGASLYEQYF. The CDR3 DNA reads TGCGCCAGCAGTGAGACAGGGGGCGCGTCCCTCTACGAGCAGTACTTC.

This chain links TRBV2 with TRBJ2-5, with 7 bases that match TRBD1. V shed 5 bases, J shed 4 bases, and the junction held 4 bases outside the gene matches. The CDR3 loop spans 13 amino acids. Germline loops: CDR1 SNHLY, CDR2 FYNNEI. CDR3 residues: CASSSSGGETQYF. The CDR3 coding sequence is TGTGCCAGCAGTTCATCAGGGGGAGAGACCCAGTACTTC.

There are a few counts of this clone. The V and J genes are TRBV19 and TRBJ2-1, with D tentatively TRBD2 (5 bases). Trimming pared 1 base from V and 7 bases from J, leaving 11 bases between. Germline V gene lookup returns CDR1 LNHDA and CDR2 SQIVND (reference sequence). The CDR3 is 14 residues long. The CDR3 coding sequence is TGTGCCAGTAGTATAGGCGGGCACACTAATGAGCAGTTCTTC. Translating gives CASSIGGHTNEQFF. Looking up the rest from reference TRBV19 and TRBJ2-1 gives the full variable domain: DGGITQSPKYLFRKEGQNVTLSCEQNLNHDAMYWYRQDPGQGLRLIYYSQIVNDFQKGDIAEGYSVSREKKESFPLTVTSAQKNPTAFYLCASSIGGHTNEQFFGPGTRLTVL.

This sequence joins TRBV6-1 and TRBJ2-3; 8 bases are a match to TRBD2. The CDR3 covers 15 residues. V dropped 9 bases and J dropped 3; count of bases not matched to a gene: 11. CDR1 is MNHNS and CDR2 is SASEGT in the germline V gene. The CDR3 bases are TGTGCCAGTCGGGAGGGCGGCGGGGGAACAGATACGCAGTATTTT. Protein: CASREGGGGTDTQYF.

This clone was seen only a few times. The chain couples TRBV27 to TRBJ2-7; unclear D gene. The ends were cut back, 3 bases at V and 6 bases at J, with 6 bases in the middle. From germline, CDR1 is MNHEY and CDR2 SMNVEV (reference sequence). The CDR3 has 11 amino acids. CDR3 region: CASSFRGEQYV. The DNA for the CDR3 is TGTGCCAGCAGTTTCCGAGGCGAGCAGTACGTC.

This rearrangement joins TRBV12-5 to TRBJ2-5; tentatively, D is TRBD2 (5 bases). Trimming shortened V by 0 bases and J by 4 bases, and 12 bases separated the two germline ends. This CDR3 contains 15 residues. Germline CDR1 reads LGHNT; CDR2 reads FRNRAP. The CDR3 bases are TGTGCTAGTGGTTTGGTACGCGAGGGCCGAGAGACCCAGTACTTC. This codes for CASGLVREGRETQYF.

This chain links TRBV27 with TRBJ2-3, with D perhaps TRBD2 (5 bases). This CDR3 comprises 16 residues. Per germline, CDR1 MNHEY and CDR2 SMNVEV (reference sequence). Trimming shortened V by 2 bases and J by 5 bases, and 17 bases separated the two germline ends. The CDR3 sequence: CASSLRGLGSGDTQYF. CDR3 coding DNA: TGTGCCAGCAGTTTACGGGGATTGGGCTCGGGAGATACGCAGTATTTT.

This clone was counted a single time. The rearrangement links TRBV19 to TRBJ2-7, with 8 nucleotides matching TRBD1. The CDR3 contains 15 residues. The V gene's germline CDR1 is LNHDA and CDR2 SQIVND (reference sequence). Trimming cost V 6 bases and J 1 base; bases outside gene matches: 8. CDR3 residues: CASRQTGDLSYEQYF. CDR3 nucleotide sequence: TGTGCCAGTAGGCAGACAGGGGATTTATCCTACGAGCAGTACTTC.

V gene TRBV6-5 combines with J gene TRBJ1-1; 9 bases are a match to TRBD1. Germline V lookup: CDR1 MNHEY, CDR2 SVGAGI. This CDR3 comprises 14 residues. V shed 7 bases and J 8 bases; nucleotides not matched to a gene: 11. The CDR3 here is CASKPGQGAPEAFF. CDR3 bases: TGTGCCAGCAAACCGGGACAGGGCGCCCCCGAAGCTTTCTTT.

The chain employs TRBV21-1 and TRBJ1-5; the D call in the table, TRBD1, was not verified against the DNA. TRBV21-1 is a known pseudogene. The CDR3 is 20 residues long. In DNA form, the CDR3 reads TGTGCCAGCAGCAAAGAGGGACAGGGGCCGAGGCCCCTTAGCAATCAGCCCCAGCATTTT. Its translation: CASSKEGQGPRPLSNQPQHF.

The rearrangement links TRBV19 to TRBJ2-2, with TRBD2 matching 9 bases. The CDR3 loop spans 16 amino acids. The V segment lost 3 bases and the J segment 3 bases; nucleotides outside the gene matches: 5. Germline V gene data show CDR1 as LNHDA and CDR2 as SQIVND (reference sequence). Here the CDR3 DNA reads TGTGCCAGTAGTATTGGGCTAGCGGGGTACACCGGGGAGCTGTTTTTT. Its translation: CASSIGLAGYTGELFF.

The chain uses TRBV6-5 and TRBJ2-2; D is undetermined. V lost 5 bases and J 4 bases, leaving 5 bases between the germline ends. The germline V gene encodes CDR1 MNHEY and CDR2 SVGAGI. This CDR3 has 12 amino acids. The CDR3 coding sequence is TGTGCCAGCAGTCTTTCCACCGGGGAGCTGTTTTTT. Protein: CASSLSTGELFF.

This chain links TRBV6-1 with TRBJ1-2; 10 nucleotides align to TRBD1. The CDR3 extends over 13 amino acids. Germline trimming cut 6 bases from V and 5 bases from J; bases unmatched to any gene: 3. Per the germline V gene, CDR1 is MNHNS and CDR2 is SASEGT. CDR3 protein: CASSRTGGYGYTF. The CDR3 DNA follows: TGTGCCAGCAGCCGGACAGGGGGATATGGCTACACCTTC.

This chain uses TRBV28 with TRBJ1-1, with 10 bases aligning to TRBD1. CDR1 is MDHEN and CDR2 is SYDVKM in the germline V gene. This CDR3 contains 16 residues. The junction had 4 bases not matched to a gene; V was cut back by 3 bases and J by 0 bases. CDR3: CASSLDRGMMNTEAFF. In DNA form, the CDR3 reads TGTGCCAGCAGTTTGGACAGGGGGATGATGAACACTGAAGCTTTCTTT.

The J gene is TRBJ2-1, the V gene TRBV29-1; 7 bases line up with TRBD1. The CDR3 has 14 residues. Germline V gene sequence: CDR1 SQVTM, CDR2 ANQGSEA. J lost 3 bases, V lost 5 bases, and 7 bases had no gene match. The CDR3 sequence: CSVIRQGGYNEQFF. The CDR3 nucleotides are TGCAGCGTTATTCGACAGGGTGGCTACAATGAGCAGTTCTTC.

The chain uses TRBV11-3 and TRBJ1-1; D is undetermined. There are 13 residues in the CDR3. CDR1 and CDR2 (germline): SGHNT, YENEEA. Trimming took 5 bases from V and 11 from J, leaving 18 bases between them. The CDR3 loop is CASSEGGLRSAFF. The CDR3 DNA reads TGTGCCAGCAGCGAAGGAGGCCTCAGGTCTGCTTTCTTT.

This clone was seen once. The chain has TRBV10-1 and TRBJ2-7; 16 bases map to TRBD2. The CDR3 totals 19 residues. Per germline, CDR1 WNHNN and CDR2 SYGVQD (reference sequence). The J segment lost 0 bases and the V segment lost 4 bases, leaving 9 bases of the junction unmatched. The CDR3 DNA follows: TGCGCCAGCAGTGTACCCGGGACTAGCGGGAGGGGGAGCTCCTACGAGCAGTACGTC. Residues: CASSVPGTSGRGSSYEQYV.

The sample holds one count of this clone. This rearrangement joins TRBV5-3 to TRBJ1-1; weak D call: TRBD1 (5 bases). TRBV5-3 is annotated as an ORF whose role is uncertain. CDR3 length: 15 amino acids. Trimming took off 4 bases at V and 1 base at J, with 14 bases between the two ends. The CDR3 protein is CARSIRAERNTEAFF. The CDR3 bases are TGTGCCAGAAGCATCAGGGCCGAGAGGAACACTGAAGCTTTCTTT.

Comment on this clone: This sequence may be a read error, since a much larger clone differs from it by one base. The J gene is TRBJ2-1, the V gene TRBV2; TRBD1 agrees at 9 bases. The CDR3 spans 13 residues. The V gene's germline CDR1 is SNHLY and CDR2 FYNNEI. V dropped 6 bases and J dropped 5; count of bases not matched to a gene: 2. The DNA of the CDR3 is TGTGCCAGCAGCAGGGACAGGGACAATGAGCAGTTCTTC. The encoded protein is CASSRDRDNEQFF. Complete variable domain (other parts from reference TRBV2 and TRBJ2-1): EPEVTQTPSHQVTQMGQEVILRCVPISNHLYFYWYRQILGQKVEFLVSFYNNEISEKSEIFDDQFSVERPDGSNFTLKIRSTKLEDSAMYFCASSRDRDNEQFFGPGTRLTVL.

This chain links TRBV11-3 with TRBJ2-1, with D possibly being TRBD2 (5 bases). CDR1 SGHNT and CDR2 YENEEA come from the germline V gene. The germline V and J ends were trimmed by 5 bases and 3 bases, with 14 bases remaining between them. CDR3 length equals 15 residues. CDR3 DNA sequence: TGTGCCAGCAGCCCCAGCGGAACGGGCTACAATGAGCAGTTCTTC. It specifies CASSPSGTGYNEQFF.

The V call is TRBV5-1, the J call TRBJ2-5; D is perhaps TRBD2 (6 bases). V was clipped by 4 bases and J by 0 bases, with 13 bases between them. Germline V gene data show CDR1 as SGHRS and CDR2 as YFSETQ. The CDR3 is 15 residues long. The CDR3 sequence is CASSAGWGDQETQYF. CDR3 nucleotide sequence: TGCGCCAGCAGCGCCGGATGGGGGGACCAAGAGACCCAGTACTTC.

In DNA form, the CDR3 reads TGTGCCAGCAGCGTAGCTAGCGGGGGGGCAGGAGAGACCCAGTACTTC. Amino acid sequence: CASSVASGGAGETQYF. The chain couples TRBV9 to TRBJ2-5; the match to TRBD2 covers 12 bases. Germline values: CDR1 SGDLS, CDR2 YYNGEE. Losses at the gene ends were 0 bases for V and 4 bases for J; bases not matched to a gene: 4. The CDR3 consists of 16 residues.